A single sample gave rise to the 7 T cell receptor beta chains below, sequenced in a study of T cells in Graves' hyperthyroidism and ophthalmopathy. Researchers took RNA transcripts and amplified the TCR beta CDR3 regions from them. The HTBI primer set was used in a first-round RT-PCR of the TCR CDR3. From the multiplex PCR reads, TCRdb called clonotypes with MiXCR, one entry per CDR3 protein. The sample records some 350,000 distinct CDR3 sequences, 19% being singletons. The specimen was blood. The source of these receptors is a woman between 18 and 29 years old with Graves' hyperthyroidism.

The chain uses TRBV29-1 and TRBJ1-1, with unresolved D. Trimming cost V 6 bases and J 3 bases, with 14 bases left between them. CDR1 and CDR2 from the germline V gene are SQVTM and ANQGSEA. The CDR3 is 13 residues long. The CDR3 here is CSVDHGPHTEAFF. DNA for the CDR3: TGCAGCGTCGATCATGGACCGCACACTGAAGCTTTCTTT.

CDR3 loop: CASSPLPGQGVPYEQYF. In DNA form, the CDR3 reads TGTGCCAGCAGTCCGTTACCGGGACAGGGAGTCCCCTACGAGCAGTACTTC. This rearrangement joins TRBV6-2 or TRBV6-3 to TRBJ2-7, with TRBD1 matching 9 bases. Unmatched junction bases numbered 13, after V lost 5 bases and J lost 2 bases. The CDR3 has 17 residues. Germline CDR1 and CDR2: MNHEY and SVGEGT.

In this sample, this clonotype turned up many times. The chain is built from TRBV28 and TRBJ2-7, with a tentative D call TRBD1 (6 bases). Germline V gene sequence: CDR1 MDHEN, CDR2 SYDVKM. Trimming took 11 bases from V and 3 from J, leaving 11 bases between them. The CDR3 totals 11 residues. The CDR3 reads CAGGQIYEQYF. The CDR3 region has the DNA TGTGCCGGAGGACAGATCTACGAGCAGTACTTC.

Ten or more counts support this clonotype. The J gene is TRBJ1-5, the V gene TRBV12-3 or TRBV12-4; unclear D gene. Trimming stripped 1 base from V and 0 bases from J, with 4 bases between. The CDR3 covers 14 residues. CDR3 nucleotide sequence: TGTGCCAGCAGTTTAGAGGCTAGCAATCAGCCCCAGCATTTT. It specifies CASSLEASNQPQHF.

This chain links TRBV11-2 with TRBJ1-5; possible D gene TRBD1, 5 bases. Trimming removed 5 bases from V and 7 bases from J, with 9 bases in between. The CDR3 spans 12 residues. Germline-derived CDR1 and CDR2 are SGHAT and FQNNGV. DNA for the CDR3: TGTGCCAGCAGCGCCCAGGGACAGCCCCAGCATTTT. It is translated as CASSAQGQPQHF.

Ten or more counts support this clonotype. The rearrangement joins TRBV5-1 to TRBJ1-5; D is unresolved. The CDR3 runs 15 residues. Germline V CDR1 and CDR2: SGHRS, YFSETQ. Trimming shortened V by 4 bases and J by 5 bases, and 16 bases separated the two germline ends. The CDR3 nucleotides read TGCGCCAGCAGCCTGGTAGATTCCCGCTATCAGCCCCAGCATTTT. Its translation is CASSLVDSRYQPQHF.

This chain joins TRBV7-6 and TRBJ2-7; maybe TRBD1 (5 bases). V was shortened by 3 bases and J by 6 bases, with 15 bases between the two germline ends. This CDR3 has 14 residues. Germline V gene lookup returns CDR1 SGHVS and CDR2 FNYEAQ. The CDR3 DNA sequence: TGTGCCAGCAGCTTGGGGCCCCAGCGCGGCGAGCAGTACTTC. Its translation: CASSLGPQRGEQYF.